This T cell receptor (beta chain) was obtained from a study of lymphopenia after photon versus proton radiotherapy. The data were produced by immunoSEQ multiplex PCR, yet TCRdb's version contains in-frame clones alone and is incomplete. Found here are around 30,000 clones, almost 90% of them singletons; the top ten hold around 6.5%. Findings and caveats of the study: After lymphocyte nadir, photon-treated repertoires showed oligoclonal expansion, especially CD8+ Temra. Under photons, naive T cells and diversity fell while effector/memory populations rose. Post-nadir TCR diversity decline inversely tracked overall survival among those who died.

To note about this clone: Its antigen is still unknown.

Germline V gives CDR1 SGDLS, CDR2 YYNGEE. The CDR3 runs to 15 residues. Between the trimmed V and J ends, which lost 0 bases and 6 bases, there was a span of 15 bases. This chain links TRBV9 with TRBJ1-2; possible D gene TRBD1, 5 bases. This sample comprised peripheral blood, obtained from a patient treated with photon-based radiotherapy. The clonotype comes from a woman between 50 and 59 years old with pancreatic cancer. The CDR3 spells CASSVDATVVDGYTF. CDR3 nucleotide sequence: TGTGCCAGCAGCGTAGATGCGACAGTCGTCGATGGCTACACCTTC.